This T cell receptor beta chain derives from a study of T-cell memory formation after mild COVID-19. Study overall: For the most part, TCR clusters were specific to one donor.

This clonotype was detected only a few times. The CDR3 consists of 17 residues. The ends lost 0 bases at V and 2 bases at J; junction bases unmatched: 7. Germline V gene sequence: CDR1 LGHNA, CDR2 YNFKEQ. From 5'RACE with constant-segment primers came TCR alpha and TCR beta cDNA libraries that carried sample barcodes and UMIs. TCRdb reprocessed the 5' RACE reads with MiXCR, giving one entry per CDR3 protein. Here the sample spans some 120,000 distinct CDR3 sequences, 16% being singletons. The chain recombines TRBV4-2 with TRBJ2-5; 9 bases line up with TRBD2. Specimen: PBMCs or a T cell subset sorted from them (not recorded which). The clonotype originates from an adult woman who had mild COVID-19 (a few samples of this study predate the infection). Cell type and time point are not known. This CDR3 reads CASSQEVAGAGQETQYF. DNA of the CDR3: TGTGCCAGCAGCCAAGAGGTAGCGGGAGCGGGGCAAGAGACCCAGTACTTC.